This T cell receptor beta chain was sequenced in a study of cytomegalovirus exposure and HLA in healthy donors. PCR used 60 Vbeta primers and 13 Jbeta primers. In the original analysis: An analysis that came later counted some 85 million unique TCR beta chains, approximately 12 million shared. Measured with immunoSEQ multiplex PCR; TCRdb has only the in-frame clones, and not every one. V and J calls plus clone size are reproduced from that table; the DNA served to infer D and trimming. Of 45,000 to 65,000 clones listed, about 70% are singletons. The specimen sequenced was PBMCs. The sequence was obtained from a woman between 50 and 59 years old in good health and CMV-seropositive.

CDR3 coding DNA: TGTGCCAGCAGTGACGTAGCGACTAGCGGGAATGAGCAGTTCTTC. Translating gives CASSDVATSGNEQFF. This sequence joins TRBV6-4 and TRBJ2-1; TRBD2 agrees at 10 bases. V lost 2 bases, J lost 7 bases, and 5 bases stayed unmatched. This CDR3 spans 15 amino acids. Per the germline V gene, CDR1 is MRHNA and CDR2 is SNTAGT.